Detailed here is one T cell receptor (beta chain). This clonotype was counted many times. Its antigen is not yet known. Base qualities are not provided; no much larger clone lies one nucleotide away. V was cut back by 4 bases and J by 4 bases, leaving a gap of 16 bases between them. Including the terminal cysteine and phenylalanine, the CDR3 comprises 15 residues. Only the CDR3 portion is preserved as DNA: 45 bases, with reading frame beginning at the first base. According to the germline V gene (reference sequence), CDR1 reads SEHNR and CDR2 reads FQNEAQ. These data originate in a study of Graves' ophthalmopathy and Graves' hyperthyroidism (dated by TCRdb to 2017 to 2018). A note on the overall study: Peripheral blood was collected at initial diagnosis, prior to any treatment. The study used signatures of the TCR beta repertoire to tell Graves' ophthalmopathy apart from Graves' hyperthyroidism and to predict which patients would progress to ophthalmopathy. In total, some 130 blood samples were TCR-sequenced: under 45 ophthalmopathy, under 80 hyperthyroidism and about 17 hyperthyroidism-to-ophthalmopathy patients. To explore V-J signatures that separate ophthalmopathy from hyperthyroidism, a discovery set of about 100 patients was enrolled, consisting of about 41 with ophthalmopathy and 55 to 65 with stable hyperthyroidism. The independent validation cohort included some 19 hyperthyroidism patients plus 17 patients who later progressed from hyperthyroidism to ophthalmopathy. In over five hyperthyroidism patients, the T-cell repertoires found in thyroid tissue were compared with those found in blood. Following sample collection, hyperthyroidism patients were given methimazole at a starting dose of 30 mg daily, and ophthalmopathy patients were given high-dose intravenous methylprednisolone. For training and testing, the approximately 97 patients in the discovery cohort were randomly divided in a 7:3 ratio. Study-wide findings and limitations: In validation, the model predicted ophthalmopathy progression with nearly 71% sensitivity and less than 80% specificity; around twelve predicted patients were CT-confirmed with GO in a median of approximately 6.5 months. Sample size was not predetermined statistically, and investigators were not blinded to group allocation. Most expanded thyroid clonotypes with a frequency above 0.001 also appeared in blood, which suggests that blood repertoires may reflect the immune response in the thyroid. In cross-validation, the 13-signature model distinguished ophthalmopathy from stable hyperthyroidism with approximately 85% sensitivity and about 84% specificity, and in the test set the corresponding values were 80% and 75%.

For repertoire sequencing, the TCR beta CDR3 regions were amplified from RNA transcripts. The first round of RT-PCR was done with HTBI primers and the Qiagen OneStep RT-PCR kit, and was followed by a second round of multiplex PCR, then size selection and purification. The libraries underwent paired-end sequencing with 100 bp reads on an Illumina HiSeq2000. The authors processed their data as follows. SOAPnuke was used to process the reads, throwing out any read that had adapters, had uncalled bases, had a mean Phred below 15, or lacked an exact constant-primer or identifier match. COPE v1.2.5 was used to merge the high-quality paired reads. Unique nucleotide sequences were defined as clonotypes and aligned to IMGT TRB V, D and J references using MiTCR v1.1. Only V-J combinations with frequency above 0.0001 were analysed, covering approximately 99% of repertoires. A TCR clonal expansion and chaos score per V-J combination was defined as the ratio of F50 clonal expansion to chaos observed in the TCRdist matrix. Welch's t-statistics and random forest were used to reduce features to about a dozen V-J combinations, which were fed into a naive Bayes classifier. The similarity between thyroid and blood repertoires was quantified using the Morisita-Horn index. TCRdb's own reprocessing of the public reads used fastp at Q25 and MiXCR and kept productive beta chains. Duplicate CDR3 protein sequences are folded into a single record with the most common DNA and genes. For this entry, the V and J calls and clone size follow TCRdb and not the study's own pipeline. The sample has 620,000 or so distinct CDR3 sequences on record, 20% to 25% of them singletons. The ten largest clones represent approximately 7% of the sample.

Hyperthyroidism was considered stable if no progression to ophthalmopathy occurred within 18 months of follow-up. The hyperthyroidism patients were 18 to 65 years old and newly diagnosed, with a disease duration of less than 2 months. Patients with other autoimmune diseases, uncontrolled infections, pregnancy or lactation were excluded from the study. Diagnosis was based on clinical symptoms, serum thyroxine, TRAb, thyroid ultrasound and orbital computed tomography. Using Ficoll-Paque density gradient centrifugation, PBMCs were isolated from about 9.2 ml of fresh peripheral blood. Total RNA was extracted using Trizol reagent, and RNA quality was checked on an Agilent 2100 Bioanalyzer.

The sequenced sample consisted of peripheral blood. Recombination joined TRBV7-9 with TRBJ1-2; the D gene is perhaps TRBD1, from 5 matching bases. This clonotype was obtained from a woman aged 18-29 years with stable Graves' hyperthyroidism. Some clones in this sample may be carry-over from other donors' samples. Donor details come from another sample of the same person, matched by shared clones. The nucleotide sequence reads TGTGCCAGCAGCTCTCCGGAAGACAGCCGCTATGGCTACACCTTC. The translation is CASSSPEDSRYGYTF. Full variable domain (CDR3 extended with the reference TRBV7-9 and TRBJ1-2 proteins): DTGVSQNPRHKITKRGQNVTFRCDPISEHNRLYWYRQTLGQGPEFLTYFQNEAQLEKSRLLSDRFSAERPKGSFSTLEIQRTEQGDSAMYLCASSSPEDSRYGYTFGSGTRLTVV.